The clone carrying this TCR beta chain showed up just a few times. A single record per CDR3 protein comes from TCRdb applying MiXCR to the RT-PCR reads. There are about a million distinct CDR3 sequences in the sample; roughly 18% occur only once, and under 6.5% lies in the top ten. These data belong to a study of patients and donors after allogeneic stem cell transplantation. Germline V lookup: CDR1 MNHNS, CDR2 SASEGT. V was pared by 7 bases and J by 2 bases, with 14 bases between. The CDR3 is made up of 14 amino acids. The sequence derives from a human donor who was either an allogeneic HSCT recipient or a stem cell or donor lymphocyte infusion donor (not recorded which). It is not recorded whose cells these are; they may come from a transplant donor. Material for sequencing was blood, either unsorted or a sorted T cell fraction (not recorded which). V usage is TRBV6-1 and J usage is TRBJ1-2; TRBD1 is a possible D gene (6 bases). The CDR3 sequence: CASIRGGQNYGYTF. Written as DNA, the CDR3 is TGTGCCAGCATTAGGGGAGGACAGAACTATGGCTACACCTTC.